A single sample is the source of the 27 T cell receptor beta chains below, sequenced in a study of T cell repertoires in cytomegalovirus infection. TCRdb re-called the reads with MiXCR, one entry per CDR3 protein. The table lists 150,000 to 200,000 distinct CDR3 sequences, roughly a fifth of them singletons, with less than 3.5% in the top ten. The sequenced material came from PBMCs. These receptors were taken from a human donor in good health (CMV status not recorded). Some clones in this sample may be carry-over from other donors' samples.

This clonotype was seen ten or more times. V gene TRBV7-2 combines with J gene TRBJ2-2, with D unclear. The CDR3 covers 14 residues. The V gene lost 7 bases and the J gene lost 3 bases, with 12 bases spanning the gap. Germline CDR1 and CDR2: SGHTA and FQGNSA. Written as DNA, the CDR3 is TGTGCCAGCAACTCCGGGCCTGACACCGGGGAGCTGTTTTTT. Its protein is CASNSGPDTGELFF.

This clonotype has a count of ten or more. The gene calls are TRBV28 and TRBJ2-7; D is uncertain. Germline V gene data show CDR1 as MDHEN and CDR2 as SYDVKM. V dropped 2 bases and J dropped 5 bases, with 7 bases sitting between them. The CDR3 totals 12 residues. CDR3 region: CASSLAIHEQYF. Written as DNA, the CDR3 is TGTGCCAGCAGTTTAGCCATCCACGAGCAGTACTTC.

In its sample, this clonotype was seen many times. The chain combines TRBV7-8 with TRBJ2-6, with no clear D. The CDR3 spans 15 residues. V was shortened by 1 base and J by 0 bases, with 4 bases between the two germline ends. The germline V gene encodes CDR1 SGHVS and CDR2 FQNEAQ. CDR3 loop: CASSLESSGANVLTF. CDR3 nucleotide sequence: TGTGCCAGCAGCTTAGAGAGCTCTGGGGCCAACGTCCTGACTTTC.

This clonotype was seen more than once but under ten times. The chain uses TRBV20-1 and TRBJ2-3; D is possibly TRBD1 (5 bases). V was clipped by 5 bases and J by 4 bases, with 25 bases between them. CDR3 length: 17 residues. Germline lookup yields CDR1 DFQATT and CDR2 SNEGSKA (reference sequence). Here the CDR3 DNA reads TGCAGTGCTGTCCAGGGTTCGAACCCCGCTATTTCAGATACGCAGTATTTT. Translating it yields CSAVQGSNPAISDTQYF.

This clonotype was counted only a few times. The rearrangement joins TRBV2 to TRBJ2-1; D possibly corresponds to TRBD2 (5 bases). Trimming left V 6 bases short and J 3 bases short, with 15 bases between. Germline CDR1 reads SNHLY; CDR2 reads FYNNEI. The CDR3 sequence is 15 residues long. The DNA for the CDR3 is TGTGCCAGCAGGGCAGCAGGAGCGGACTACAATGAGCAGTTCTTC. Residues: CASRAAGADYNEQFF.

J is TRBJ2-3 and V is TRBV5-3; D tentatively fits TRBD1 or TRBD2 (6 bases each). TRBV5-3 is recorded as an ORF, its role being uncertain. The V gene lost 8 bases and the J gene lost 5 bases, with 18 bases spanning the gap. CDR3 size: 14 residues. The CDR3 loop reads CASSLEGGRDTQYF. Written as DNA, the CDR3 is TGTGCCAGCAGCCTGGAGGGGGGCAGAGATACGCAGTATTTT.

This clonotype was counted ten times or more. This chain connects TRBV11-1 to TRBJ1-1; no clear D gene. Between the trimmed V and J ends, which lost 5 bases and 1 base, there was a span of 20 bases. The V gene's germline CDR1 is SGHAT and CDR2 FQDESV (reference sequence). This CDR3 is 17 amino acids long. CDR3 loop: CASSLSPFTGKNTEAFF. In DNA, the CDR3 is TGTGCCAGCAGCCTTAGCCCCTTCACCGGGAAGAACACTGAAGCTTTCTTT.

This clonotype was counted ten times or more. As DNA, the CDR3 is TGTGCCAGCAGCCGGGACAGGGGCTCCGAGCAGTACTTC. This sequence encodes CASSRDRGSEQYF. The rearrangement links TRBV7-6 to TRBJ2-7; 10 bases are a match to TRBD1. The germline CDR1 and CDR2 sequences are SGHVS and FNYEAQ. CDR3 length: 13 residues. V shed 5 bases and J 6 bases; nucleotides not matched to a gene: 4.

This clonotype was recorded a few times. J is TRBJ1-6 and V is TRBV19; D uncertain. From germline, CDR1 is LNHDA and CDR2 SQIVND (reference sequence). This CDR3 is 13 amino acids long. V lost 7 bases to trimming and J lost 7 bases, with 11 bases between them. This CDR3 reads CASTANLNSPLHF. Here the CDR3 DNA reads TGTGCCAGTACCGCGAACTTAAATTCACCCCTCCACTTT.

The chain uses TRBV7-9 and TRBJ1-2; no definite D call. This CDR3 has 10 residues. V gave up 6 bases and J gave up 8 bases, with 7 bases separating them. Germline V gene data show CDR1 as SEHNR and CDR2 as FQNEAQ (reference sequence). DNA of the CDR3: TGTGCCAGCAGGGGTCGAGGCTACACCTTC. It is translated as CASRGRGYTF.

This clonotype was found many times. This rearrangement joins TRBV7-2 to TRBJ2-3, with D perhaps matching TRBD2 (5 bases). In germline, CDR1 is SGHTA, CDR2 FQGNSA. The CDR3 spans 16 residues. The V gene lost 5 bases and the J gene lost 2 bases, with 17 bases spanning the gap. The CDR3 protein is CASSNSPRGFTDTQYF. The CDR3 region has the DNA TGTGCCAGCAGCAACAGCCCCAGAGGGTTCACAGATACGCAGTATTTT. Full variable domain (outside the CDR3, taken from reference TRBV7-2 and TRBJ2-3): GAGVSQSPSNKVTEKGKDVELRCDPISGHTALYWYRQSLGQGLEFLIYFQGNSAPDKSGLPSDRFSAERTGGSVSTLTIQRTQQEDSAVYLCASSNSPRGFTDTQYFGPGTRLTVL.

This clonotype was counted at least ten times. The chain has TRBV12-3 or TRBV12-4 and TRBJ1-5; D perhaps matches TRBD1 (5 bases). There are 13 residues in the CDR3. Deletions cut 6 bases from V and 4 bases from J, with 10 bases between. The CDR3 loop is CASSGGGNQPQHF. The CDR3 DNA reads as TGTGCCAGCAGCGGGGGGGGAAATCAGCCCCAGCATTTT.

This clonotype has more than one count but fewer than ten. The V and J genes are TRBV29-1 and TRBJ2-1; 7 nucleotides match TRBD2. The CDR3 totals 13 residues. CDR1 is SQVTM and CDR2 is ANQGSEA in the germline V gene. The V gene end was trimmed by 4 bases and the J gene end by 10 bases; junction bases not matched to a gene: 10. CDR3 nucleotide sequence: TGCAGCGTTGGCGGCGGGAGTCTCTGGGAGCAGTTCTTC. Its translation is CSVGGGSLWEQFF.

This clonotype was detected ten times or more. This chain joins TRBV7-2 and TRBJ1-1; D unclear. Per germline, CDR1 SGHTA and CDR2 FQGNSA. The CDR3 length is 16 residues. V was clipped by 0 bases and J by 0 bases, with 11 bases between them. The chain's CDR3 is CASSLAGRMLNTEAFF. The CDR3 nucleotides are TGTGCCAGCAGCTTAGCGGGGAGGATGCTGAACACTGAAGCTTTCTTT.

The gene calls are TRBV2 and TRBJ1-4; D gene uncertain. Germline V gives CDR1 SNHLY, CDR2 FYNNEI. The V gene lost 8 bases and the J gene lost 5 bases, with 18 bases spanning the gap. There are 15 residues in the CDR3. CDR3 nucleotides: TGTGCCAGCGCCACTGGACGGAACCAAAATGAAAAACTGTTTTTT. Translation gives CASATGRNQNEKLFF. Full variable domain (rest looked up from reference TRBV2 and TRBJ1-4): EPEVTQTPSHQVTQMGQEVILRCVPISNHLYFYWYRQILGQKVEFLVSFYNNEISEKSEIFDDQFSVERPDGSNFTLKIRSTKLEDSAMYFCASATGRNQNEKLFFGSGTQLSVL.

CDR3 DNA: TGTGCCAGCAGCACCGGACAGGGGGCACAGGGCACTGAAGCTTTCTTT. Translated: CASSTGQGAQGTEAFF. The chain couples TRBV7-9 to TRBJ1-1; 11 bases line up with TRBD1. This CDR3 is 16 amino acids long. CDR1 SEHNR and CDR2 FQNEAQ come from the germline V gene (reference sequence). Trimming cost V 5 bases and J 4 bases; bases outside gene matches: 9.

This clonotype was seen more than once but under ten times. The rearrangement uses TRBV14 and TRBJ1-2, with a tentative D call TRBD1 (5 bases). Trimming stripped 4 bases from V and 6 bases from J, with 30 bases between. Germline loops: CDR1 SGHDN, CDR2 FVKESK. The CDR3 has 19 amino acids. CDR3 protein: CASSLGGRADPTTSNGYTF. CDR3 DNA sequence: TGTGCCAGCAGCCTGGGCGGCAGGGCGGACCCAACCACGTCGAATGGCTACACCTTC. The complete variable domain, with remaining parts taken from reference TRBV14 and TRBJ1-2, reads EAGVTQFPSHSVIEKGQTVTLRCDPISGHDNLYWYRRVMGKEIKFLLHFVKESKQDESGMPNNRFLAERTGGTYSTLKVQPAELEDSGVYFCASSLGGRADPTTSNGYTFGSGTRLTVV.

This clonotype was found a few times. The V and J genes are TRBV7-8 and TRBJ2-7, with 8 bases that match TRBD1. This CDR3 contains 13 residues. V was clipped by 5 bases and J by 8 bases; unmatched bases: 8. Germline V gene sequence: CDR1 SGHVS, CDR2 FQNEAQ. CDR3 residues: CASSGGQAGQQYF. The CDR3 bases are TGTGCCAGCAGCGGGGGACAGGCGGGGCAGCAGTACTTC.

In its sample, this clonotype ranks as medium-sized. The chain has TRBV7-2 and TRBJ2-5; D is unclear. CDR1 and CDR2 (germline): SGHTA, FQGNSA. CDR3 length: 14 residues. The V end lost 5 bases, the J end lost 5 bases, and 15 bases lay between the germline ends. DNA for the CDR3: TGTGCCAGCAGCCCCCGACCCGGTTTGGAGACCCAGTACTTC. Its translation: CASSPRPGLETQYF. Full variable domain (remainder filled in from reference TRBV7-2 and TRBJ2-5): GAGVSQSPSNKVTEKGKDVELRCDPISGHTALYWYRQSLGQGLEFLIYFQGNSAPDKSGLPSDRFSAERTGGSVSTLTIQRTQQEDSAVYLCASSPRPGLETQYFGPGTRLLVL.

As concerns this clonotype: A read error may account for a junction end that differs from germline. CDR3 DNA: TGTGCCAGCAGCTTAGGCCGGGGCCCTCAAGAGACCCAGTATTTC. It translates to CASSLGRGPQETQYF. This chain links TRBV7-2 with TRBJ2-5, with D perhaps being TRBD1 or TRBD2 (5 bases each). Germline V gives CDR1 SGHTA, CDR2 FQGNSA. This CDR3 has 15 amino acids.

CDR3 DNA: TGTGCCAGCTCACCCTCGGGGCCAGGAGCCAACACTGAAGCTTTCTTT. The encoded protein is CASSPSGPGANTEAFF. The rearrangement uses TRBV18 and TRBJ1-1; D might be TRBD1 (5 bases). Germline-derived CDR1 and CDR2 are KGHSH and LQKENI. Trimming removed 3 bases at V and 2 bases at J, with 16 bases between. The CDR3 runs 16 residues.

As to this clonotype: Being one base from a much bigger clone, this may be a read error. This chain uses TRBV12-3 or TRBV12-4 with TRBJ2-7, with TRBD2 as a possible D gene (5 bases). The CDR3 has 12 amino acids. Trimming left V 6 bases short and J 6 bases short, with 12 bases between. The CDR3 loop reads CASSITSSEQYF. The CDR3 DNA sequence: TGTGCCAGCAGCATCACTAGTTCCGAGCAGTACTTC.

There are a few counts of this clonotype. This chain connects TRBV6-6 to TRBJ2-7; TRBD2 might be the D (6 bases). Trimming removed 2 bases from V and 4 bases from J, with 24 bases in between. Germline CDR1 MNHNY, CDR2 SVGAGI (reference sequence). The CDR3 spans 18 residues. The CDR3 nucleotides are TGTGCCAGCAGTTACGGGTCAAATCGAGGTCAGCGGGTTTACGAGCAGTACTTC. Its translation is CASSYGSNRGQRVYEQYF.

This clonotype appeared many times. V usage is TRBV5-4 and J usage is TRBJ2-7; the match to TRBD2 covers 7 bases. V shed 6 bases and J 6 bases; nucleotides not matched to a gene: 9. Germline values: CDR1 SGHNT, CDR2 YYREEE (reference sequence). CDR3 length: 13 residues. The CDR3 reads CASTGEGRGEQYF. CDR3 nucleotide sequence: TGTGCCAGCACCGGGGAGGGAAGGGGCGAGCAGTACTTC.

This clonotype has a handful of counts. The CDR3 spells CASSVVSQGANTEAFF. In DNA, the CDR3 is TGTGCCAGCAGCGTAGTTAGTCAGGGGGCGAACACTGAAGCTTTCTTT. The chain employs TRBV9 and TRBJ1-1; 8 positions match TRBD1. With 0 bases clipped from V and 1 base from J, the junction kept 5 bases outside the gene matches. The germline V gene has CDR1 SGDLS and CDR2 YYNGEE. CDR3 length: 16 residues. The whole variable domain, remainder taken from reference TRBV9 and TRBJ1-1, is DSGVTQTPKHLITATGQRVTLRCSPRSGDLSVYWYQQSLDQGLQFLIQYYNGEERAKGNILERFSAQQFPDLHSELNLSSLELGDSALYFCASSVVSQGANTEAFFGQGTRLTVV.

V and J are TRBV7-6 and TRBJ2-5; no definite D call. V was trimmed by 5 bases and J by 7 bases, leaving 20 bases between them. The CDR3 is 15 residues long. The germline V gene encodes CDR1 SGHVS and CDR2 FNYEAQ. CDR3 residues: CASSPRATSVRTQYF. CDR3 DNA: TGTGCCAGCAGCCCTCGGGCGACGAGCGTGAGGACCCAGTACTTC.

The rearrangement links TRBV20-1 to TRBJ2-1, with D perhaps given as TRBD1 or TRBD2 (6 bases each). The CDR3 is made up of 15 amino acids. Germline V gene sequence: CDR1 DFQATT, CDR2 SNEGSKA (reference sequence). Between the trimmed V and J ends, which lost 3 bases and 1 base, there was a span of 13 bases. CDR3 sequence (DNA): TGCAGTGCTAGCGCCTCGGGGGCTTCCTACAATGAGCAGTTCTTC. It is translated as CSASASGASYNEQFF.